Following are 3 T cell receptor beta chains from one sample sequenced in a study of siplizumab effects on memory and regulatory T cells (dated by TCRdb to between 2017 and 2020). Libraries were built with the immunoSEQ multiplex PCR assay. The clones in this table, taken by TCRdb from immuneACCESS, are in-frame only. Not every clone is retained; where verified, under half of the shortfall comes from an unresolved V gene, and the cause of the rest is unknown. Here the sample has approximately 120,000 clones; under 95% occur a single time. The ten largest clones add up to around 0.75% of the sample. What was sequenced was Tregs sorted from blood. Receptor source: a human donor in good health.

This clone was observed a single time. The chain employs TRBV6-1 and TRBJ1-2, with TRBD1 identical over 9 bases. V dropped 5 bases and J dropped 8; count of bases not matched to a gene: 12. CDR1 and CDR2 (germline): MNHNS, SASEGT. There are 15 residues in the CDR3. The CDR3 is CASSPNRGTGSGYTF. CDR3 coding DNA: TGTGCCAGCAGTCCTAACAGGGGGACAGGGTCGGGCTACACCTTC.

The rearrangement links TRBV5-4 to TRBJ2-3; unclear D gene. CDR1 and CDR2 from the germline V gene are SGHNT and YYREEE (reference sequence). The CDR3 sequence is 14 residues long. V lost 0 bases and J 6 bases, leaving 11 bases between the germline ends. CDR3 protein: CASSLVGRMDTQYF. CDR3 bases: TGTGCCAGCAGCTTGGTGGGCAGGATGGATACGCAGTATTTT.

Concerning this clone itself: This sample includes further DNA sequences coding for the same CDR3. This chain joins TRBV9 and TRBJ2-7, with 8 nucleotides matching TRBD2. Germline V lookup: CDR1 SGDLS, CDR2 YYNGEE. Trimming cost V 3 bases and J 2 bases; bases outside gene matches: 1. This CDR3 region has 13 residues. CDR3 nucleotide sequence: TGTGCCAGCAGCGGGCGGGGGGCCTACGAGCAGTACTTC. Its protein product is CASSGRGAYEQYF.